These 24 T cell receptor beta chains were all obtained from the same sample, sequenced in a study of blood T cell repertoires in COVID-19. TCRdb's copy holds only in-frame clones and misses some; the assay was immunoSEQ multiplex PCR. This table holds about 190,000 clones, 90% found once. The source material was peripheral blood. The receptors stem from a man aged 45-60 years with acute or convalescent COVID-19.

The CDR3, as DNA: TGCAGCGTTGACCGACAGGACTATGGCTACACCTTC. Encoded protein: CSVDRQDYGYTF. V and J are TRBV29-1 and TRBJ1-2; D is possibly TRBD1 (6 bases). Trimming left V 3 bases short and J 3 bases short, with 8 bases between. The V gene's germline CDR1 is SQVTM and CDR2 ANQGSEA. The CDR3 runs 12 residues. Complete variable domain (other parts from reference TRBV29-1 and TRBJ1-2): SAVISQKPSRDICQRGTSLTIQCQVDSQVTMMFWYRQQPGQSLTLIATANQGSEATYESGFVIDKFPISRPNLTFSTLTVSNMSPEDSSIYLCSVDRQDYGYTFGSGTRLTVV.

The CDR3 protein is CSVQGGGTEAFF. In DNA, the CDR3 is TGCAGCGTTCAGGGGGGCGGCACTGAAGCTTTCTTT. The V call is TRBV29-1, the J call TRBJ1-1; 7 bases line up with TRBD1. V lost 5 bases to trimming and J lost 4 bases; unmatched junction nucleotides: 4. This CDR3 region has 12 residues. Per germline, CDR1 SQVTM and CDR2 ANQGSEA.

The CDR3 spells CASSPSGGVHNEQFF. The DNA for the CDR3 is TGTGCCAGCAGCCCTAGCGGGGGGGTCCACAATGAGCAGTTCTTC. The chain carries TRBV7-2 and TRBJ2-1, with 12 nucleotides matching TRBD2. The CDR3 totals 15 residues. Losses at the gene ends were 5 bases for V and 5 bases for J; bases not matched to a gene: 4. Germline V gene lookup returns CDR1 SGHTA and CDR2 FQGNSA.

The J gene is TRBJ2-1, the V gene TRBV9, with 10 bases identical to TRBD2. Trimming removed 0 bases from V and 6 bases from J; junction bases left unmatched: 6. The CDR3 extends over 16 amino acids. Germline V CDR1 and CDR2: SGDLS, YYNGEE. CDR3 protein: CASSVGPAGGPNEQFF. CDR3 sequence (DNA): TGTGCCAGCAGCGTAGGTCCAGCGGGAGGGCCCAATGAGCAGTTCTTC.

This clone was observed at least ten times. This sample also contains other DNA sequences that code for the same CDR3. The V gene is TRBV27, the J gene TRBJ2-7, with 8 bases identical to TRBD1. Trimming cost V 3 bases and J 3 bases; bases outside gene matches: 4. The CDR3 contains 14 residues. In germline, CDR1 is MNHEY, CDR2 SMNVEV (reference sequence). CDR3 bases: TGTGCCAGCAGTTTCGGGACAGGCAACTACGAGCAGTACTTC. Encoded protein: CASSFGTGNYEQYF.

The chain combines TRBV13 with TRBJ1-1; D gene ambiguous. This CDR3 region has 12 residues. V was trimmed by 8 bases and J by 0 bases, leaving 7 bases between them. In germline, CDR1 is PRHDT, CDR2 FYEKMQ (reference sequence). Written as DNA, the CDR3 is TGTGCCAGCGGGGAGGTGAACACTGAAGCTTTCTTT. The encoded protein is CASGEVNTEAFF.

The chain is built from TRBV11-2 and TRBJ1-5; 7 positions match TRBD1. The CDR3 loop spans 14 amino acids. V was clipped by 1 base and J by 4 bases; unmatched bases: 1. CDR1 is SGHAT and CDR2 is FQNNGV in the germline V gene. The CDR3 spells CASSLGQGNQPQHF. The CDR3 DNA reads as TGTGCCAGCAGCTTAGGACAGGGAAATCAGCCCCAGCATTTT. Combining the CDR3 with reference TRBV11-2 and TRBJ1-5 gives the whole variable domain EAGVAQSPRYKIIEKRQSVAFWCNPISGHATLYWYQQILGQGPKLLIQFQNNGVVDDSQLPKDRFSAERLKGVDSTLKIQPAKLEDSAVYLCASSLGQGNQPQHFGDGTRLSIL.

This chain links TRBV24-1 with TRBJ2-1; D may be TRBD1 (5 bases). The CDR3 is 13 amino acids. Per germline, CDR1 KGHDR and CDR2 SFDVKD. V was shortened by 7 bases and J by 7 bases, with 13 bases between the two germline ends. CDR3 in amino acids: CATSQGVENEQFF. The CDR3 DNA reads TGTGCCACCAGCCAGGGTGTAGAAAATGAGCAGTTCTTC.

CDR3 residues: CASSYRDNYGYTF. As DNA, the CDR3 is TGTGCCAGCAGCTACAGGGATAACTATGGCTACACCTTC. The chain joins TRBV7-9 to TRBJ1-2, with D perhaps matching TRBD1 (6 bases). The CDR3 length is 13 residues. Germline assignment: CDR1 SEHNR and CDR2 FQNEAQ (reference sequence). V shed 4 bases and J shed 1 base, with 7 bases lying between them.

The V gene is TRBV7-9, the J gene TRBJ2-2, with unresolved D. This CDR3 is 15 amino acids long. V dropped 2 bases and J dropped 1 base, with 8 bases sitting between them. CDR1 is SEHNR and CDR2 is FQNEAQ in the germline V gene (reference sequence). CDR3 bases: TGTGCCAGCAGCTTAAGCAGGCGGAACACCGGGGAGCTGTTTTTT. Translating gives CASSLSRRNTGELFF.

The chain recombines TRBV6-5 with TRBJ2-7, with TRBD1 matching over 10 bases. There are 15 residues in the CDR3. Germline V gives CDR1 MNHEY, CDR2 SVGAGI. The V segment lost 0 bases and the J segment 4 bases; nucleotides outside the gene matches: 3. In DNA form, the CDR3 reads TGTGCCAGCAGTTACTCGAGACAGGGGGCATACGAGCAGTACTTC. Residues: CASSYSRQGAYEQYF.

The CDR3 nucleotides are TGTGCCAGCAGTTCCTGGACTGGCGGGGCCACCGGGGAGCTGTTTTTT. This gives the protein CASSSWTGGATGELFF. The chain recombines TRBV6-2 or TRBV6-3 with TRBJ2-2; possibly TRBD2 for D (6 bases). This CDR3 spans 16 amino acids. The germline V gene has CDR1 MNHEY and CDR2 SVGEGT. The V and J ends lost 4 bases and 4 bases respectively, with 16 bases between them.

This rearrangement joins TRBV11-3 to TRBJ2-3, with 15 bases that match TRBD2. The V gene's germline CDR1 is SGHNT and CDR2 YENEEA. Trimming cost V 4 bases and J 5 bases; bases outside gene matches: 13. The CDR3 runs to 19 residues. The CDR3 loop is CASSSGLAGGQGRGDTQYF. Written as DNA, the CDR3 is TGTGCCAGCAGCTCGGGACTAGCGGGGGGCCAGGGTAGAGGAGATACGCAGTATTTT.

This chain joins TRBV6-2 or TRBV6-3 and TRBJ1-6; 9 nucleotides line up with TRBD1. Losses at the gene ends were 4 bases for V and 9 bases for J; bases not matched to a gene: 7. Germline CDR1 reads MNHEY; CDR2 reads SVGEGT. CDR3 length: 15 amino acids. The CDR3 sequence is CASSSTGGESSPLHF. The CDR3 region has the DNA TGTGCCAGCAGTTCCACAGGGGGCGAAAGTTCACCCCTCCACTTT.

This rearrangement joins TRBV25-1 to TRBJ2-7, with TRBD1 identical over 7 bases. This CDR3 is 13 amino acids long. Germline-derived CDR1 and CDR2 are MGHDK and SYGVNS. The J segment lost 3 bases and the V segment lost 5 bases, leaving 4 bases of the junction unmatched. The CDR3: CASSKGQDYEQYF. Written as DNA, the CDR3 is TGTGCCAGCAGTAAAGGACAGGACTACGAGCAGTACTTC.

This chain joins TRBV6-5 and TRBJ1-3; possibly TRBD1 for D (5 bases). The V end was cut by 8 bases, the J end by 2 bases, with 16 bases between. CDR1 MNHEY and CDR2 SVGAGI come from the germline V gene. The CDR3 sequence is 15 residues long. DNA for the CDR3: TGTGCCAGCGGGGGGATTCTTTCTACTGGAAACACCATATATTTT. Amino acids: CASGGILSTGNTIYF.

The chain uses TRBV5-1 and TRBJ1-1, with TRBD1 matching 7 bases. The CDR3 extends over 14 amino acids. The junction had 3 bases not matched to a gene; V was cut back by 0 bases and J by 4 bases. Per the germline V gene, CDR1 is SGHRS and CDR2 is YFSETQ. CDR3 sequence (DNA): TGCGCCAGCAGCTTGGGAGACAGGGCCACTGAAGCTTTCTTT. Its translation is CASSLGDRATEAFF.

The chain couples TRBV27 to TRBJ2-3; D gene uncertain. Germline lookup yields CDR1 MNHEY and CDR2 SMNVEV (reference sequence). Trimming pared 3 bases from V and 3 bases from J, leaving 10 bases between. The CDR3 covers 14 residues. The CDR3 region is CASSFYSRTDTQYF. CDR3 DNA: TGTGCCAGCAGTTTCTACAGCCGAACAGATACGCAGTATTTT.

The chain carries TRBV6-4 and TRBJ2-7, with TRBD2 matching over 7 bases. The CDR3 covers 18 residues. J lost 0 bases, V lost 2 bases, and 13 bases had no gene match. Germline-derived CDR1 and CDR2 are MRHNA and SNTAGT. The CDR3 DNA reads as TGTGCCAGCAGTGACCCGAGGAACACTAGCGTGGGCTCCTACGAGCAGTACTTC. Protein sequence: CASSDPRNTSVGSYEQYF.

CDR3 amino acids: CASSTDSYEQYF. The CDR3 region has the DNA TGCGCCAGCAGCACAGACTCCTACGAGCAGTACTTC. The V and J genes are TRBV5-1 and TRBJ2-7, with D unresolved. The CDR3 is 12 amino acids. V lost 4 bases to trimming and J lost 0 bases, with 5 bases between them. Germline CDR1 and CDR2: SGHRS and YFSETQ.

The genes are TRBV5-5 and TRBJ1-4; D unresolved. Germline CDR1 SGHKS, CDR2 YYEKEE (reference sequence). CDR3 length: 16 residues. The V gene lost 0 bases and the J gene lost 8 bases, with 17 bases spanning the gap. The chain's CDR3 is CASSLDAPLVREKLFF. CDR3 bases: TGTGCCAGCAGCTTGGATGCTCCTTTGGTTCGGGAAAAACTGTTTTTT.

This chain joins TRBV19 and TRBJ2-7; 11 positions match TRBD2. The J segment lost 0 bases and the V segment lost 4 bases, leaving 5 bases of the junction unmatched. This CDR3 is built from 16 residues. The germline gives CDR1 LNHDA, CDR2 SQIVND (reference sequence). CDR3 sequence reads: CASSTRLAGISYEQYF. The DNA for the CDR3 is TGTGCCAGTAGTACCAGACTAGCGGGAATCTCCTACGAGCAGTACTTC.

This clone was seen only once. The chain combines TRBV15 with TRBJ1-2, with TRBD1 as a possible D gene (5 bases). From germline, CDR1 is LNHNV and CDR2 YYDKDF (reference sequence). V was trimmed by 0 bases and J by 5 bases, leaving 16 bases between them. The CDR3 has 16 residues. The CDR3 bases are TGTGCCACCAGCAGAGATCATACGGCAGGGAAATATGGCTACACCTTC. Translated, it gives CATSRDHTAGKYGYTF.

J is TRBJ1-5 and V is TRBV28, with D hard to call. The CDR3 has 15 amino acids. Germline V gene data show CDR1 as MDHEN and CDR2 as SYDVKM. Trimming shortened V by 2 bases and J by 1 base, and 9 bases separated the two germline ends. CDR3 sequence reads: CASSLGGGSNQPQHF. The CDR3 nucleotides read TGTGCCAGCAGTTTAGGTGGAGGAAGCAATCAGCCCCAGCATTTT.